Below, one T cell receptor beta chain is given with its context. Germline lookup yields CDR1 SNHLY and CDR2 FYNNEI. Trimming removed 3 bases from V and 9 bases from J, with 12 bases in between. This CDR3 contains 13 residues. Assignments of participants to cohorts depended upon their own reported clinical history. The sample belongs to a study of blood T cell repertoires in COVID-19. Overall study context: Collection of acute and convalescent COVID-19 samples took place in the United States, Italy and Spain.

Original processing notes: Amplifying reference gene primers gave estimates of nucleated cell counts. Using immunoSEQ multiplex PCR, the repertoire was profiled, and TCRdb retains in-frame clones only, with some absent. V and J calls plus clone size are reproduced from that table; the DNA served to infer D and trimming. The profile shows around 250,000 clones, roughly 81% of them singletons. This sequence was found in a woman in her forties or fifties who had been exposed to COVID-19. This chain uses TRBV2 with TRBJ2-1; D is possibly TRBD2 (5 bases). Sequencing was done on a sample of PBMCs or T cells enriched from blood (not recorded which). The CDR3 is CASSDRVRGEQFF. The CDR3 DNA sequence: TGTGCCAGCAGTGACCGGGTCCGGGGTGAGCAGTTCTTC.